A selection of T cell receptor beta chains follows, all from one sample in a study of blood T cell repertoires in COVID-19. Libraries were prepared by immunoSEQ multiplex PCR; TCRdb keeps only in-frame clonotypes and omits some of them. The sample yields over 150,000 clones, about 80% seen once. Sequencing was carried out using peripheral blood. The receptors originated from a human donor with acute or convalescent COVID-19. The donor label of this sample is uncertain. Each CDR3 is given with its conserved first and last residue. The D gene is left open where the match is weak. Rows may omit the clone size; those that give it use once, few, many or a size class.

D gene | J gene | clone size | CDR3 length | V gene | CDR3 DNA | CDR3 protein
TRBD1 | TRBJ1-6 | few | 13 | TRBV6-5 | TGTGCCAGCGTGGGACAGTATAATTCACCCCTCCACTTT | CASVGQYNSPLHF
TRBD2 | TRBJ2-3 | . | 18 | TRBV11-2 | TGTGCCAGCAGCTTGATGGGGACTAGCGGGAGGGCCGCCGATACGCAGTATTTT | CASSLMGTSGRAADTQYF
TRBD1 | TRBJ2-7 | . | 14 | TRBV7-2 | TGTGCCAGCAGCTTTTGGACAGGGATCTACGAGCAGTACTTC | CASSFWTGIYEQYF
TRBD2 | TRBJ2-5 | . | 16 | TRBV5-1 | TGCGCCAGCAGCTTGTCGTCTAGCGGGAACCAAGAGACCCAGTACTTC | CASSLSSSGNQETQYF
. | TRBJ2-1 | few | 15 | TRBV7-6 | TGTGCCAGCAGCTTAGATAGCGGAAGAGGAAATGAGCAGTTCTTC | CASSLDSGRGNEQFF
. | TRBJ2-7 | . | 16 | TRBV7-9 | TGTGCCAGCAGCCCAGAGGTAGCGGACCGATCCTACGAGCAGTACTTC | CASSPEVADRSYEQYF
. | TRBJ1-4 | . | 12 | TRBV28 | TGTGCCAGCGCCAGGTCAAATGAAAAACTGTTTTTT | CASARSNEKLFF
TRBD2 | TRBJ2-5 | . | 19 | TRBV9 | TGTGCCAGCAGCGTAGGTCCAACTAGCGGGAGAAGGGGCCAAGAGACCCAGTACTTC | CASSVGPTSGRRGQETQYF
TRBD2 | TRBJ2-3 | . | 17 | TRBV5-1 | TGCGCCAGCAGCCGTTTCCTAGCGGCGGGTAGCACAGATACGCAGTATTTT | CASSRFLAAGSTDTQYF
. | TRBJ1-6 | few | 19 | TRBV21-1 | TGTGCCAGCAGCTCTCGGACAGGGGGCGCAGGAAACGATAATTCACCCCTCCACTTT | CASSSRTGGAGNDNSPLHF
. | TRBJ2-2 | . | 14 | TRBV11-3 | TGTGCCAGCAGCTCCGGACAAGTCACCGGGGAGCTGTTTTTT | CASSSGQVTGELFF
TRBD2 | TRBJ2-5 | . | 14 | TRBV9 | TGTGCCAGCAGCCCCCGACTAGCTGAAGAGACCCAGTACTTC | CASSPRLAEETQYF
. | TRBJ2-1 | once | 16 | TRBV15 | TGTGCCACCAGCAGAGATAGGGTCGCCGGGGGGCTCGAGCAGTTCTTC | CATSRDRVAGGLEQFF
. | TRBJ2-3 | few | 11 | TRBV7-9 | TGTGCCAGCAGCTTAGGTAGCGAGGAGACTTTT | CASSLGSEETF
TRBD2 | TRBJ2-5 | . | 15 | TRBV6-5 | TGTGCCAGCAGTTACGCGGGAGGCCTCCAAGAGACCCAGTACTTC | CASSYAGGLQETQYF
. | TRBJ1-5 | . | 17 | TRBV28 | TGTGCCAGCAGTTTTGCGGGGCAGTTAGATAGCAATCAGCCCCAGCATTTT | CASSFAGQLDSNQPQHF
. | TRBJ1-2 | . | 13 | TRBV12-3/TRBV12-4 | TGTGCCAGCAGCATGACAGGCCCCTATGGCTACACCTTC | CASSMTGPYGYTF
TRBD2 | TRBJ2-1 | . | 16 | TRBV5-1 | TGCGCCAGCAGCCCTAATAGCGGGCCGCCCTACAATGAGCAGTTCTTC | CASSPNSGPPYNEQFF
TRBD1 | TRBJ1-1 | . | 15 | TRBV5-1 | TGCGCCAGCAGCCGAGGGGGCTCGGGAGATACTGAAGCTTTCTTT | CASSRGGSGDTEAFF
. | TRBJ1-5 | . | 14 | TRBV16 | TGTGCCAGCAGCCAAACCTATAGCAATCAGCCCCAGCATTTT | CASSQTYSNQPQHF
. | TRBJ1-1 | . | 14 | TRBV6-6 | TGTGCCAGCAGGGAAAGACGGGAGGTGAGTGAAGCTTTCTTT | CASRERREVSEAFF
. | TRBJ1-1 | . | 17 | TRBV7-2 | TGTGCCAGCAGCTTTAGGCCCAGGGAAAGGGGGAACACTGAAGCTTTCTTT | CASSFRPRERGNTEAFF
TRBD2 | TRBJ2-7 | . | 16 | TRBV18 | TGTGCCAGCTCACTAATGACGACTAGCGGATCCTACGAGCAGTACTTC | CASSLMTTSGSYEQYF
. | TRBJ2-2 | . | 16 | TRBV7-2 | TGTGCCAGCAGCTTAGAGTACCACACGAACACCGGGGAGCTGTTTTTT | CASSLEYHTNTGELFF
. | TRBJ1-5 | . | 14 | TRBV19 | TGTGCCAGTACCGTCGGGTCCGTGGATCAAACCCAGCATTTT | CASTVGSVDQTQHF
. | TRBJ1-1 | . | 13 | TRBV2 | TGTGCCAGCAGGACAGAGCCGAACACTGAAGCTTTCTTT | CASRTEPNTEAFF
TRBD2 | TRBJ2-7 | . | 16 | TRBV6-4 | TGTGCCAGCAGTGACTCGACTAGCGGCAAGTCCTACGAGCAGTACTTC | CASSDSTSGKSYEQYF
. | TRBJ2-2 | once | 18 | TRBV18 | TGTGCCAGCTCACCGCCGAGGCCCCCCAGCGGAGGGACCGGGGAGCTGTTTTTT | CASSPPRPPSGGTGELFF
. | TRBJ2-7 | . | 13 | TRBV7-8 | TGTGCCAGCAGCTCCTCAGGGATTGGTGAGCAGTACTTC | CASSSSGIGEQYF
TRBD1 | TRBJ1-1 | . | 13 | TRBV30 | TGTGCCTGGAGCGGGACAGGGGCTACTGAAGCTTTCTTT | CAWSGTGATEAFF
. | TRBJ2-3 | . | 14 | TRBV6-4 | TGTGCCAGCAGTGACAAAACAGGGACAGATACGCAGTATTTT | CASSDKTGTDTQYF
. | TRBJ2-7 | . | 14 | TRBV11-2 | TGTGCCAGCAGCTTAGATCCTAGGAAGTACGAGCAGTACTTC | CASSLDPRKYEQYF
TRBD1 | TRBJ1-5 | few | 15 | TRBV4-1 | TGCGCCAGCAGCCAGCAGGGGGCAATGGGTCAGCCCCAGCATTTT | CASSQQGAMGQPQHF
. | TRBJ1-1 | . | 13 | TRBV3-1/TRBV3-2 | TGTGCCAGCAGCCAAGACAGGGAGGGTGAAGCTTTCTTT | CASSQDREGEAFF
TRBD1 | TRBJ2-3 | . | 14 | TRBV24-1 | TGTGCCACCTCCGGGACAGGCTTCACAGATACGCAGTATTTT | CATSGTGFTDTQYF
TRBD1 | TRBJ1-1 | . | 16 | TRBV6-1 | TGTGCCAGCAGTGGGTCAGGGGGCGCTGGGAACACTGAAGCTTTCTTT | CASSGSGGAGNTEAFF
TRBD1 | TRBJ1-5 | . | 15 | TRBV7-2 | TGTGCCAGCAGCGCAGCCGGGACAGGGGGCCAGCCCCAGCATTTT | CASSAAGTGGQPQHF
. | TRBJ1-2 | . | 15 | TRBV7-2 | TGTGCCAGCAGCTTAGGGGGGGGCCAAAGCTATGGCTACACCTTC | CASSLGGGQSYGYTF
TRBD2 | TRBJ2-7 | . | 15 | TRBV5-4 | TGTGCCAGCAGTTTTCCTAGCGGGAGGGCCGGCGAGCAGTACTTC | CASSFPSGRAGEQYF
TRBD1 | TRBJ1-1 | . | 16 | TRBV5-1 | TGCGCCAGCAGCCCAGGACAGGGGGCCTCGAACACTGAAGCTTTCTTT | CASSPGQGASNTEAFF
TRBD2 | TRBJ2-5 | . | 17 | TRBV2 | TGTGCCAGCAGTGAAGCACCTAGCGGGAGCGGGATGGAGACCCAGTACTTC | CASSEAPSGSGMETQYF